This T cell receptor beta chain was sequenced during a study of OX40 agonist ivuxolimab in advanced cancers. Clones were read by immunoSEQ multiplex PCR, and TCRdb kept only the in-frame ones, dropping some. The sample has tens of thousands of clones; 85% to 95% are singletons. This clone was seen only once. Trimming removed 0 bases at V and 3 bases at J, with 13 bases between. The CDR3 is 16 amino acids. The germline CDR1 and CDR2 sequences are MNHEY and SMNVEV (reference sequence). The clonotype was recovered from an adult with an advanced solid tumor such as melanoma, head and neck, liver or kidney cancer. The specimen was CD4+ or CD8+ T cells sorted from blood, collected in a trial of the OX40 agonist ivuxolimab. V is TRBV27 and J is TRBJ2-3; the D gene is possibly TRBD1 (6 bases). CDR3 loop: CASSLSSQGPTDTQYF. CDR3 nucleotide sequence: TGTGCCAGCAGTTTATCGAGCCAGGGGCCAACAGATACGCAGTATTTT.